This record looks at one T cell receptor beta chain sequence and its context. There is no known antigen for this receptor. The input lacks base qualities; no much larger clone sits a single base away. Per the germline V gene, SGHRS is the CDR1 and YFSETQ is the CDR2. The CDR3 runs 17 residues from the cysteine to the phenylalanine. Of all the DNA, just the CDR3 is kept, 51 bases in frame from base 1. The V end loses 1 base and the J end loses 0 bases, and a stretch of 14 bases separates them. The CDR3 regions of human TCRbeta chains were analyzed by immunosequencing. In the authors' own workflow: Repertoire TCRs were matched against a reference library of SARS-CoV-2-specific TCRs generated with the MIRA antigen-specificity platform. Breadth was defined as the fraction of unique TCRs that were SARS-CoV-2-associated, and depth was defined as the fraction of total T cells that were SARS-CoV-2-associated. Using the MIRA data, every spike-specific TCR was mapped to the spike region that the TCR reacted to and assigned to either a CD4 or a CD8 class. Log10-transformed breadth and depth values were compared by one-way ANOVA with Sidak's multiple comparisons tests. Not all clones reach the TCRdb copy of this immuneACCESS table, which keeps in-frame sequences only. Checked studies attribute under half of the gap to unresolved V genes and leave the rest unexplained. Clone size and V and J calls were adopted from that table, with D and trimming inferred from the DNA. The sample profile shows approximately 100,000 clones; approximately 89% of them were found once. The ten largest clones add up to roughly 4.7% of the sample.

The sample comes from a study of T cell responses to AZD1222 COVID-19 vaccine (TCRdb year 2021). With regard to the full study: AZD1222 recipients whose second dose came at about 4 weeks and those whose second dose came at about 12 weeks were combined into one group, since spike-specific TCR depth and breadth did not differ between the two schedules. Trial participants were enrolled by age into subgroups of 18-55, 56-69 and 70-plus years, and around 150, 28 and 57 TCR-sequenced participants, respectively, were included in these subgroups. TCR sequencing covered 233 trial participants: 200 to 220 given two doses of AZD1222 and about 26 given two doses of MenACWY control vaccine.

In light of the paper, this sample's time point label describes: baseline before first vaccination. Vaccinee samples came from UK trials COV001 and COV002, including a single-blind randomized controlled phase 2/3 trial of AZD1222 (ChAdOx1 nCoV-19) in healthy adults. Trial participant PBMC samples were collected at day 0 and day 28 after the second dose for TCRbeta chain sequencing. What the authors observed across the whole study: No day 14 peak-response samples were available, so repertoires were characterized only after the peak T cell response. After two AZD1222 doses, spike-specific TCR breadth and depth were significantly higher than at day 0 and than in MenACWY recipients. Conclusions about previously exposed vaccinees were limited because only 5 or 6 AZD1222 recipients were SARS-CoV-2 seropositive at baseline. The 56-69-year group was small, and its depth increase did not reach significance, likely because of low power. Reportedly, almost half of the unique spike-specific TCRs recognized epitopes lying outside the regions that are mutated in the B.1.351 and B.1.1.7 variants. Most participants were white British and females outnumbered males, and the authors suggested that clonal diversity may have been underestimated. The vaccine-associated CD4 TCRs covered the entire spike protein, and the dominant responses fell in regions 160-218 and 743-854.

The sequence joins TRBV5-1 to TRBJ1-3; the D gene is not confidently resolved. This clonotype was obtained from an adult in good health. Sample: peripheral blood, taken on day 0 of AZD1222 vaccination. The CDR3 sequence is CASSLITTANSGNTIYF. The DNA sequence reads TGCGCCAGCAGCTTGATTACAACAGCTAACTCTGGAAACACCATATATTTT.